This TCR beta chain was captured in a study of cytomegalovirus exposure and HLA in healthy donors. Findings and limits, study-wide: It was approximately 170 TCR beta chains that were listed as cytomegalovirus-associated. Per published reports, the classifier diagnosed cytomegalovirus status with high specificity and sensitivity.

The data were produced by immunoSEQ multiplex PCR, yet TCRdb's version contains in-frame clones alone and is incomplete. The table lists 170,000 or so clones, about 86% of them singletons. Trimming stripped 4 bases from V and 10 bases from J, with 17 bases between. CDR3 size: 14 residues. Per the germline V gene, CDR1 is MNHNS and CDR2 is SASEGT. Comment on this clone: Its antigen remains unidentified.

The sample consisted of PBMCs. This chain links TRBV6-1 with TRBJ1-3; tentative D call: TRBD1 (5 bases). This clonotype was obtained from a woman aged 18-29 years in good health and CMV-seropositive. CDR3 in amino acids: CASSGGTGHSTIYF. The CDR3 region has the DNA TGTGCCAGCAGTGGCGGGACCGGACATTCGACCATATATTTT.